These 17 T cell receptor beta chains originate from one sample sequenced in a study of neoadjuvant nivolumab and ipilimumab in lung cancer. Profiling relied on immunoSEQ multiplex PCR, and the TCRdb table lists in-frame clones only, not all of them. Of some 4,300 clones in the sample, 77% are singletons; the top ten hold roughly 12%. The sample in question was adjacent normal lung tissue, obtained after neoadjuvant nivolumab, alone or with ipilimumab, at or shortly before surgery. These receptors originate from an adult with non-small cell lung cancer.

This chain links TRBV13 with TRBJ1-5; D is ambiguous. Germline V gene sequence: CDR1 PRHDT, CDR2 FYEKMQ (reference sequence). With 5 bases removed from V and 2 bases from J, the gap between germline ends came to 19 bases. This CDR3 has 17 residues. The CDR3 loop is CASSLTGPGGGNQPQHF. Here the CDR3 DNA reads TGTGCCAGCAGCCTCACCGGGCCGGGTGGGGGCAATCAGCCCCAGCATTTT.

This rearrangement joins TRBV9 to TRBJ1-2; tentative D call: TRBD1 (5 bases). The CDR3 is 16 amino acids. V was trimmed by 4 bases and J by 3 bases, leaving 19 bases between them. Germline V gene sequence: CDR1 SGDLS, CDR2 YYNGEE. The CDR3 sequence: CASSLPKEDIDYGYTF. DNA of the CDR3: TGTGCCAGCAGCCTCCCCAAGGAGGACATCGACTATGGCTACACCTTC. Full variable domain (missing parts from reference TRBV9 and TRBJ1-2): DSGVTQTPKHLITATGQRVTLRCSPRSGDLSVYWYQQSLDQGLQFLIQYYNGEERAKGNILERFSAQQFPDLHSELNLSSLELGDSALYFCASSLPKEDIDYGYTFGSGTRLTVV.

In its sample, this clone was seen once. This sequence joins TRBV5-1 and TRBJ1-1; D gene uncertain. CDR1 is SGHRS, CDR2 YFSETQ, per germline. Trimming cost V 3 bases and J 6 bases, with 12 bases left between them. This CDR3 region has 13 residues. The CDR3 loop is CASSSTVGAEAFF. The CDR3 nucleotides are TGCGCCAGCAGCTCAACCGTTGGCGCTGAAGCTTTCTTT. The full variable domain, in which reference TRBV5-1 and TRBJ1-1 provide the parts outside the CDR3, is KAGVTQTPRYLIKTRGQQVTLSCSPISGHRSVSWYQQTPGQGLQFLFEYFSETQRNKGNFPGRFSGRQFSNSRSEMNVSTLELGDSALYLCASSSTVGAEAFFGQGTRLTVV.

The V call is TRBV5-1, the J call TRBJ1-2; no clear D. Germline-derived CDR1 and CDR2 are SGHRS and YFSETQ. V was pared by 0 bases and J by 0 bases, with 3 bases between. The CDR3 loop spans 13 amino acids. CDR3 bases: TGCGCCAGCAGCTTGGACGCTAACTATGGCTACACCTTC. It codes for CASSLDANYGYTF.

The CDR3 region has the DNA TGTGCCAGCAGTTTGGGGACAGTTATGAACACTGAAGCTTTCTTT. This sequence encodes CASSLGTVMNTEAFF. The chain couples TRBV2 to TRBJ1-1; 7 nucleotides line up with TRBD1. V lost 5 bases, J lost 0 bases, and 6 bases stayed unmatched. This CDR3 is built from 15 residues. Germline V CDR1 and CDR2: SNHLY, FYNNEI.

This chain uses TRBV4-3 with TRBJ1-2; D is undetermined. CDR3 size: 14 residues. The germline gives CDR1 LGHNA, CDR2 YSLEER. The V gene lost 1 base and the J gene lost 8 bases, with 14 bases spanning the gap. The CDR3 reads CASSQVLGGRGYTF. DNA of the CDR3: TGCGCCAGCAGCCAAGTTTTAGGTGGTAGAGGCTACACCTTC.

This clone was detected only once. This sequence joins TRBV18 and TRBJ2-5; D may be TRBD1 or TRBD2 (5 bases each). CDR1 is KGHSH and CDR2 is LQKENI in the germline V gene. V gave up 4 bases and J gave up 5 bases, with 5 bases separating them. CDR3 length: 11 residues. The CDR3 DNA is TGTGCCAGCTCACGGGGGGAGACCCAGTACTTC. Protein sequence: CASSRGETQYF.

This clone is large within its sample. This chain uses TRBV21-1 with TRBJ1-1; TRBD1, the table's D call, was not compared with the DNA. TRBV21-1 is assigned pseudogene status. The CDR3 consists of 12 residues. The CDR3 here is CASSKVQGSAFF. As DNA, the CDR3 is TGTGCCAGCAGCAAAGTGCAGGGCAGCGCTTTCTTT.

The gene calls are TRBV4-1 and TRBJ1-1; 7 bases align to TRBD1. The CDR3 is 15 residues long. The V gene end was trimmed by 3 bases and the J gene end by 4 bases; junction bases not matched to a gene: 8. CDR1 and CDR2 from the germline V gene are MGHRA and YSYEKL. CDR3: CASSQNQGVGTEAFF. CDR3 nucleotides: TGCGCCAGCAGCCAGAATCAGGGGGTTGGCACTGAAGCTTTCTTT.

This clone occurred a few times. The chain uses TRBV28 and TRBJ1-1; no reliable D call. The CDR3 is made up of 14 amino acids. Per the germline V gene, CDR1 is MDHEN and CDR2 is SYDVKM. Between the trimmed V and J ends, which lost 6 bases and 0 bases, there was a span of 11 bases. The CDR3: CASSPPVLNTEAFF. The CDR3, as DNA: TGTGCCAGCAGCCCCCCAGTCCTGAACACTGAAGCTTTCTTT.

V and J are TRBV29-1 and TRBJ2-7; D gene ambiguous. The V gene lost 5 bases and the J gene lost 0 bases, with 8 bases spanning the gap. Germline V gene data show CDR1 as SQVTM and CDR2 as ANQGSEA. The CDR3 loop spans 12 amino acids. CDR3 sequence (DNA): TGCAGCGTTACCAGCATCTCCTACGAGCAGTACTTC. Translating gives CSVTSISYEQYF.

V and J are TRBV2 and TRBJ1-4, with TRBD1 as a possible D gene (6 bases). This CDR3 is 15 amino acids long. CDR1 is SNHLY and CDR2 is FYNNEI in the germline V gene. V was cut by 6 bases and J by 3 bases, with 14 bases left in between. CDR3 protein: CASSPTGPPNEKLFF. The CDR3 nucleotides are TGTGCCAGCAGCCCAACAGGGCCACCTAATGAAAAACTGTTTTTT.

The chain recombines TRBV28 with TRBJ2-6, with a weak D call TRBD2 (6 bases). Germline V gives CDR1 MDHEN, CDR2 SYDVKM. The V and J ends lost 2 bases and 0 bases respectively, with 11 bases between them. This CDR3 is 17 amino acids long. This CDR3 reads CASSLGGLNSGANVLTF. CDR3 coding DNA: TGTGCCAGCAGTTTAGGGGGACTCAACTCTGGGGCCAACGTCCTGACTTTC. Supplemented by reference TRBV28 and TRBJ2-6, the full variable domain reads DVKVTQSSRYLVKRTGEKVFLECVQDMDHENMFWYRQDPGLGLRLIYFSYDVKMKEKGDIPEGYSVSREKKERFSLILESASTNQTSMYLCASSLGGLNSGANVLTFGAGSRLTVL.

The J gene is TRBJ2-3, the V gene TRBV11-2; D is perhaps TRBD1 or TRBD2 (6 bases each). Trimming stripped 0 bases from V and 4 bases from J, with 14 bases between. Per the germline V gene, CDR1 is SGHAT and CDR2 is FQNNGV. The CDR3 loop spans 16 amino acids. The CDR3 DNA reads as TGTGCCAGCAGCTTAGACGGGGGCGCCCGTCCAGATACGCAGTATTTT. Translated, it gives CASSLDGGARPDTQYF.

As DNA, the CDR3 is TGCAGCGTTGTCACTAGCACCGGATACGAGCAGTACTTC. It is translated as CSVVTSTGYEQYF. V usage is TRBV29-1 and J usage is TRBJ2-7; a possible D gene is TRBD2 (6 bases). Trimming took off 4 bases at V and 4 bases at J, with 14 bases between the two ends. Looked up from germline, CDR1 is SQVTM and CDR2 is ANQGSEA. The CDR3 loop spans 13 amino acids.

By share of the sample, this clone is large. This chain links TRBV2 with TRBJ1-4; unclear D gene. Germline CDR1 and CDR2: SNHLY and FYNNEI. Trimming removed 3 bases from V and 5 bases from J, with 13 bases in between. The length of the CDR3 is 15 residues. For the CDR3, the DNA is TGTGCCAGCAGTGAGGGAATGTTCGCGAATGAAAAACTGTTTTTT. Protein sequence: CASSEGMFANEKLFF.

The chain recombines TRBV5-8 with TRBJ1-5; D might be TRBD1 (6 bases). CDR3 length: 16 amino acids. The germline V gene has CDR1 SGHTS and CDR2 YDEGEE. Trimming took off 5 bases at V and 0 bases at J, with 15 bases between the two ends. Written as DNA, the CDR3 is TGTGCCAGCAGATTTCAGGGGCCGAGTAGCAATCAGCCCCAGCATTTT. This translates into CASRFQGPSSNQPQHF.